These 22 T cell receptor beta chains originate from one sample sequenced in a study of shared clonotypes between healthy human individuals. Libraries were prepared by immunoSEQ multiplex PCR; TCRdb keeps only in-frame clonotypes and omits some of them. In the table there are about 1.1 million clones, about 84% of which are singletons. Sequenced material: memory CD4+ T cells from PBMCs. This sample's subset: CD45RA-negative fraction. All receptors come from a man between 18 and 29 years old in good health. Some clones in this sample may be carry-over from other donors' samples.

This chain connects TRBV15 to TRBJ2-2; 9 bases fit TRBD1. There are 14 residues in the CDR3. CDR1 and CDR2 from the germline V gene are LNHNV and YYDKDF (reference sequence). V dropped 6 bases and J dropped 7; count of bases not matched to a gene: 6. This CDR3 reads CATRSWGQGGELFF. In nucleotides, the CDR3 is TGTGCCACCAGGAGCTGGGGACAGGGCGGGGAGCTGTTTTTT.

The CDR3, as DNA: TGTGCCAGCAGCCCCCGGACAGGCCACTATAGTCCCGGGGAGCTGTTTTTT. Encoded protein: CASSPRTGHYSPGELFF. The chain couples TRBV9 to TRBJ2-2; 7 bases line up with TRBD1. Trimming removed 4 bases from V and 6 bases from J; junction bases left unmatched: 15. The CDR3 loop spans 17 amino acids. CDR1 is SGDLS, CDR2 YYNGEE, per germline.

The DNA of the CDR3 is TGTGCCAGCAGTCGAAGACAGGGGAGGAACACTGAAGCTTTCTTT. Amino acid sequence: CASSRRQGRNTEAFF. This chain connects TRBV6-6 to TRBJ1-1, with 8 bases lining up with TRBD1. Germline V gene lookup returns CDR1 MNHNY and CDR2 SVGAGI (reference sequence). The junction had 6 bases not matched to a gene; V was cut back by 5 bases and J by 1 base. This CDR3 has 15 residues.

Concerning this clone itself: Other DNA sequences of this sample code for an identical CDR3. The V gene is TRBV9, the J gene TRBJ1-1, with D perhaps TRBD1 (5 bases). Trimming took 2 bases from V and 1 from J, leaving 9 bases between them. The CDR3 consists of 14 residues. Germline loops: CDR1 SGDLS, CDR2 YYNGEE. The CDR3, as DNA: TGTGCCAGCAGCGTCGGGACGGCGAACACTGAAGCTTTCTTT. Translated: CASSVGTANTEAFF.

This clone has more than one count but fewer than ten. The chain carries TRBV5-1 and TRBJ1-2; D not certain. The ends were cut back, 4 bases at V and 8 bases at J, with 15 bases in the middle. Germline V gives CDR1 SGHRS, CDR2 YFSETQ. The CDR3 covers 13 residues. The DNA of the CDR3 is TGCGCCAGCAGCCCCCAAGGCAAGACGGGCTACACCTTC. Its protein is CASSPQGKTGYTF.

The chain has TRBV28 and TRBJ2-3; 7 bases match TRBD1. The CDR3 runs to 15 residues. V dropped 5 bases and J dropped 0; count of bases not matched to a gene: 5. The germline gives CDR1 MDHEN, CDR2 SYDVKM. The chain's CDR3 is CASSGPGQSTDTQYF. The CDR3 DNA is TGTGCCAGCAGTGGCCCGGGACAGAGCACAGATACGCAGTATTTT.

Only one count was recorded for this clone. This chain uses TRBV28 with TRBJ2-5, with 10 bases fitting TRBD2. CDR3 size: 16 residues. V was pared by 5 bases and J by 4 bases, with 10 bases of the junction left unmatched. Germline-derived CDR1 and CDR2 are MDHEN and SYDVKM. CDR3 region: CASSPRLAGAGETQYF. The CDR3 nucleotides read TGTGCCAGCAGTCCGAGGCTAGCGGGAGCGGGAGAGACCCAGTACTTC.

This rearrangement joins TRBV5-1 to TRBJ2-2; the match to TRBD1 covers 9 bases. Germline V gene sequence: CDR1 SGHRS, CDR2 YFSETQ. The CDR3 loop spans 16 amino acids. V was clipped by 4 bases and J by 0 bases; unmatched bases: 4. The CDR3 here is CASSPGDRANTGELFF. As DNA, the CDR3 is TGCGCCAGCAGCCCAGGGGACAGGGCGAACACCGGGGAGCTGTTTTTT.

The gene calls are TRBV4-1 and TRBJ2-7; no definite D call. CDR1 MGHRA and CDR2 YSYEKL come from the germline V gene. V was trimmed by 0 bases and J by 2 bases, leaving 14 bases between them. There are 16 residues in the CDR3. The CDR3 here is CASSQDGSARTYEQYF. The CDR3 DNA follows: TGCGCCAGCAGCCAAGATGGAAGCGCGAGAACCTACGAGCAGTACTTC.

This clone occurred a few times. The chain uses TRBV7-3 and TRBJ1-2, with D hard to call. The V and J ends lost 2 bases and 2 bases respectively, with 9 bases between them. Germline values: CDR1 SGHTA, CDR2 FQGTGA. This CDR3 spans 14 amino acids. Written as DNA, the CDR3 is TGTGCCAGCAGCTTATTGGGGTACAACTATGGCTACACCTTC. Translated, it gives CASSLLGYNYGYTF.

V gene TRBV5-1 combines with J gene TRBJ2-5; D gene uncertain. V was cut by 0 bases and J by 1 base, with 7 bases left in between. The CDR3 sequence is 14 residues long. The germline gives CDR1 SGHRS, CDR2 YFSETQ. Written as DNA, the CDR3 is TGCGCCAGCAGCTTGGCCGGCGTCCAAGAGACCCAGTACTTC. Encoded protein: CASSLAGVQETQYF.

Concerning this clone: A read error may explain this, as a much larger clone is one base away. The chain combines TRBV6-6 with TRBJ1-5, with 8 bases aligning to TRBD1. The germline V gene encodes CDR1 MNHNY and CDR2 SVGAGI (reference sequence). This CDR3 has 13 residues. Unmatched junction bases numbered 0, after V lost 6 bases and J lost 2 bases. This CDR3 reads CASRGQGNQPQHF. The CDR3, as DNA: TGTGCCAGCAGGGGACAGGGCAATCAGCCCCAGCATTTT.

This chain links TRBV4-2 with TRBJ1-4; TRBD1 agrees at 7 bases. Trimming removed 1 base from V and 5 bases from J; junction bases left unmatched: 4. This CDR3 spans 15 amino acids. Per germline, CDR1 LGHNA and CDR2 YNFKEQ. The CDR3 region has the DNA TGTGCCAGCAGCCAAGTTGCAGGGGGGAATGAAAAACTGTTTTTT. The encoded protein is CASSQVAGGNEKLFF.

This chain joins TRBV5-4 and TRBJ2-5, with TRBD2 matching over 8 bases. Germline V gene sequence: CDR1 SGHNT, CDR2 YYREEE (reference sequence). This CDR3 comprises 15 residues. With V trimmed by 0 bases and J by 3 bases, 4 bases remained unmatched. The CDR3 DNA reads as TGTGCCAGCAGCTTGGGGGGGACTAGAGAAGAGACCCAGTACTTC. Translation gives CASSLGGTREETQYF. Combining the CDR3 with reference TRBV5-4 and TRBJ2-5 gives the whole variable domain ETGVTQSPTHLIKTRGQQVTLRCSSQSGHNTVSWYQQALGQGPQFIFQYYREEENGRGNFPPRFSGLQFPNYSSELNVNALELDDSALYLCASSLGGTREETQYFGPGTRLLVL.

V gene TRBV5-4 combines with J gene TRBJ1-1; D call uncertain. Germline V gives CDR1 SGHNT, CDR2 YYREEE (reference sequence). Trimming removed 4 bases at V and 10 bases at J, with 17 bases between. This CDR3 comprises 13 residues. The CDR3 DNA sequence: TGTGCCAGCAGCCGAGGACGGACCGGGGTAGCTTTCTTT. Translating gives CASSRGRTGVAFF.

V and J are TRBV14 and TRBJ1-2, with D tentatively TRBD1 (5 bases). V lost 2 bases to trimming and J lost 5 bases, with 18 bases between them. Looked up from germline, CDR1 is SGHDN and CDR2 is FVKESK. The CDR3 has 16 amino acids. The CDR3 loop is CASSQRWRQSNYGYTF. The CDR3 DNA is TGTGCCAGCAGCCAACGGTGGAGACAGAGTAATTATGGCTACACCTTC.

The chain joins TRBV7-9 to TRBJ2-7; 7 bases fit TRBD1. CDR1 SEHNR and CDR2 FQNEAQ come from the germline V gene (reference sequence). Unmatched junction bases numbered 12, after V lost 5 bases and J lost 8 bases. This CDR3 has 14 amino acids. The CDR3 protein is CASSGSRGQPKQYF. The DNA for the CDR3 is TGTGCCAGCAGCGGGAGTAGGGGGCAGCCTAAGCAGTACTTC.

The count of this clone is one. This chain links TRBV7-8 with TRBJ1-5, with TRBD1 as a possible D gene (5 bases). This CDR3 is built from 15 residues. Germline loops: CDR1 SGHVS, CDR2 FQNEAQ. The ends were cut back, 2 bases at V and 4 bases at J, with 12 bases in the middle. This CDR3 is CASSLTLGDNQPQHF. CDR3 in DNA: TGTGCCAGCAGCTTAACTTTGGGGGATAATCAGCCCCAGCATTTT.

V is TRBV4-3 and J is TRBJ2-1; tentatively, D is TRBD2 (6 bases). Germline V gene sequence: CDR1 LGHNA, CDR2 YSLEER. V lost 2 bases to trimming and J lost 9 bases, with 23 bases between them. This CDR3 has 17 residues. This CDR3 reads CASSQSPLAGTMGEQFF. The CDR3 nucleotides are TGCGCCAGCAGCCAATCCCCCCTGGCGGGAACTATGGGTGAGCAGTTCTTC.

A word on this clone: The sample contains more than one DNA sequence encoding this CDR3. The chain is built from TRBV5-4 and TRBJ2-1; D remains unclear. The germline V gene encodes CDR1 SGHNT and CDR2 YYREEE (reference sequence). The CDR3 runs 12 residues. V shed 0 bases and J shed 3 bases, with 1 base lying between them. The CDR3 DNA reads TGTGCCAGCAGCTTGGACTACAATGAGCAGTTCTTC. This encodes CASSLDYNEQFF.

V gene TRBV11-1 combines with J gene TRBJ2-7; possibly TRBD1 for D (5 bases). V was trimmed by 6 bases and J by 6 bases, leaving 21 bases between them. CDR3 length: 15 amino acids. Germline loops: CDR1 SGHAT, CDR2 FQDESV (reference sequence). The CDR3 protein is CASRVTGVDRSEQYF. The CDR3 bases are TGTGCCAGCAGGGTCACAGGAGTAGATCGATCCGAGCAGTACTTC.

The chain is built from TRBV28 and TRBJ1-1; possible D gene TRBD1, 6 bases. V was pared by 3 bases and J by 10 bases, with 12 bases between. The CDR3 is made up of 12 amino acids. Germline assignment: CDR1 MDHEN and CDR2 SYDVKM. CDR3 amino acids: CASSFPGVRAFF. For the CDR3, the DNA is TGTGCCAGCAGTTTCCCAGGGGTGCGAGCTTTCTTT.